A selection of T cell receptor beta chains follows, all from one sample in a study of CD8 T cells in Susac syndrome. Using its own MiXCR run on the immunoSEQ multiplex PCR reads, TCRdb lists one record per CDR3 protein. The sample carries 90,000 to 150,000 distinct CDR3 sequences, around 90% recorded once. The material sequenced was CD4+ T cells from PBMCs. The receptor source for this set is a human donor in good health. CDR3s include the opening cysteine and the closing phenylalanine or tryptophan. The order of the fields is V gene, J gene, CDR3 protein.

>TRBV14|TRBJ2-3
CASSLVRGPTDTQYF
>TRBV7-3|TRBJ2-4
CASSPGQGKNIQYF
>TRBV6-2/TRBV6-3|TRBJ2-3
CASSYSGQHTQYF
>TRBV5-1|TRBJ2-3
CASSLAPLAGTDTQYF
>TRBV11-2|TRBJ1-1
CASSYRDVNTEAFF
>TRBV30|TRBJ2-2
CAWLPGGDSGELFF
>TRBV19|TRBJ1-2
CASSTSGGRDGYTF
>TRBV7-2|TRBJ1-2
CASSPQGRANYGYTF
>TRBV28|TRBJ2-1
CASTPVWVDEQFF
>TRBV5-4|TRBJ1-4
CASGREAGEKLFF
>TRBV6-5|TRBJ1-2
CASSSILGGISVGYTF
>TRBV7-2|TRBJ2-7
CALQVAPYEQYF
>TRBV3-1|TRBJ1-2
CASSQETGQGYGYTF
>TRBV3-1|TRBJ1-6
CASSQVEDSPLHF
>TRBV3-1|TRBJ2-7
CASSHSGGIYEQYF
>TRBV4-3|TRBJ2-5
CASSQGDQRGRAETQYF
>TRBV7-2|TRBJ1-1
CASSRMQSTEAFF
>TRBV5-1|TRBJ1-1
CASSTDRYTEAFF